One TCR beta chain is described in this entry. The antigen remains unidentified. The data stem from a study of high-grade serous ovarian cancer treatment subgroups. The CDR3 has 15 residues. Germline V gives CDR1 MDHEN, CDR2 SYDVKM. J was trimmed by 5 bases and V by 3 bases; bases with no gene match: 7. Tumor tissue was taken before any definitive surgery or chemotherapy was given. The study, taken as a whole, reports: Tumors within one patient showed repertoire similarity of 0.11 to 0.79.

Sequencing used immunoSEQ multiplex PCR; TCRdb keeps in-frame clones, though not all of them. The sample records approximately 40,000 clones, about 79% being singletons. V gene TRBV28 combines with J gene TRBJ2-7, with TRBD1 matching 10 bases. The sequenced sample consisted of tumor tissue. The TCR originated in a human donor with high-grade serous ovarian cancer. The CDR3 DNA is TGTGCCAGCAGTTTCTGGGGGACAGGGGTCCACGAGCAGTACTTC. It is translated as CASSFWGTGVHEQYF.